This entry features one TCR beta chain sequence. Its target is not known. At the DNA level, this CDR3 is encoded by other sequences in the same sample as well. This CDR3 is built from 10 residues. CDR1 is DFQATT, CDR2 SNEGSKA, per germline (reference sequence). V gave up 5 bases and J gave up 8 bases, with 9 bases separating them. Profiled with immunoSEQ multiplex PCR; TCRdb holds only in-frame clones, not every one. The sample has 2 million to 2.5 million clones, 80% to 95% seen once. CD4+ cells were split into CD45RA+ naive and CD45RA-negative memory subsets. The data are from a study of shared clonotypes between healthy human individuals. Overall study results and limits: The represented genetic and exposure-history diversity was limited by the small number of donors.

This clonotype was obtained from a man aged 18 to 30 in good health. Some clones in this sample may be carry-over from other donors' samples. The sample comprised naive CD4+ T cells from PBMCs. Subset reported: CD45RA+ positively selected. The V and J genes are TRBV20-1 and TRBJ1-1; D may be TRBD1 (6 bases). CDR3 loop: CSASDREAFF. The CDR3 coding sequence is TGCAGTGCTTCCGACAGGGAAGCTTTCTTT.